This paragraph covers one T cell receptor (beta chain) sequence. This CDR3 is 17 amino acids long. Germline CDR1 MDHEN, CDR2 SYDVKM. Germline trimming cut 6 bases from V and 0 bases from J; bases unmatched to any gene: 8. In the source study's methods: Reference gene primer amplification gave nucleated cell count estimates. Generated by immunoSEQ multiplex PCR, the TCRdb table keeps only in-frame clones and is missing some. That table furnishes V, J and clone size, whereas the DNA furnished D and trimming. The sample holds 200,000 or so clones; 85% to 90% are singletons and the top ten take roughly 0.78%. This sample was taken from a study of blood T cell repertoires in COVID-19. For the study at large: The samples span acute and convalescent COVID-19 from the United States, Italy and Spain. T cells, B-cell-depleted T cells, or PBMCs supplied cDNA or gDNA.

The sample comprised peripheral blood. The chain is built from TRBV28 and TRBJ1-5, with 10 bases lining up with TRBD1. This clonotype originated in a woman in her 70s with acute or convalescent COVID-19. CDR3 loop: CASRTGTGVYSNQPQHF. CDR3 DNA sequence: TGTGCCAGCAGAACCGGGACAGGGGTCTATAGCAATCAGCCCCAGCATTTT.